This T cell receptor beta chain was documented in a study of T cells in Graves' hyperthyroidism and ophthalmopathy. Overall study results and limits: Ophthalmopathy could be told apart from stable hyperthyroidism with a 13 V-J model. In blood, most of the thyroid clonotypes expanded above 0.001 were also present.

Many counts were recorded for this clonotype. What it recognizes is unknown. The CDR3 regions of TCR beta were amplified from RNA transcripts. The HTBI primer set drove a first-round RT-PCR of the TCR CDR3. TCRdb reanalysed the multiplex PCR reads using MiXCR and keeps one entry per CDR3 protein. This sample has a few hundred thousand distinct CDR3 sequences, with 16% found just once. Ophthalmopathy cases scored 3 or more on the Clinical Activity Score and 4 or more on NOSPECS grade, with duration below 3 months. Clinicians diagnosed patients from clinical symptoms, serum thyroxine and TRAb, thyroid ultrasound and orbital computed tomography. The length of the CDR3 is 16 residues. CDR1 is SGDLS and CDR2 is YYNGEE in the germline V gene. Trimming removed 0 bases from V and 9 bases from J; junction bases left unmatched: 8.

This TCR was sampled from a woman aged 40 to 49 with Graves' ophthalmopathy. The genes are TRBV9 and TRBJ2-1; 11 bases fit TRBD2. The sequencing input was blood. Written as DNA, the CDR3 is TGTGCCAGCAGCGTAGTGACTAGCGGGGCTAGGGGTGAGCAGTTCTTC. Residues: CASSVVTSGARGEQFF.